This T cell receptor beta chain was retrieved from a study of CD8 T cells in Susac syndrome. An amount of RNA that ranged from roughly 0.45 to 1 ug was reverse transcribed with random hexamers. The immunoSEQ assay covered 54 Vbeta and 13 Jbeta segments for CDR3. TCRdb called the immunoSEQ multiplex PCR reads again in MiXCR, with one record for every CDR3 protein. The top ten hold roughly 0.21% of the sample, which has hundreds of thousands of distinct CDR3 sequences, roughly 85% seen once. This clonotype was detected a few times. The V and J ends lost 0 bases and 6 bases, in that order; junction bases with no gene match: 6. The CDR3 contains 15 residues. Germline V gene lookup returns CDR1 SGHTA and CDR2 FQGNSA. Relapsing-remitting disease, either stable or active, was present in the treatment-naive patients who were the multiple sclerosis controls.

The source of this sequence is a human donor with multiple sclerosis. The rearrangement links TRBV7-2 to TRBJ1-2; 8 bases align to TRBD1. The sequencing sample was made of CD8+ T cells from PBMCs. CDR3 region: CASSLAPGTGDGYTF. For the CDR3, the DNA is TGTGCCAGCAGCTTAGCCCCAGGGACAGGCGATGGCTACACCTTC.